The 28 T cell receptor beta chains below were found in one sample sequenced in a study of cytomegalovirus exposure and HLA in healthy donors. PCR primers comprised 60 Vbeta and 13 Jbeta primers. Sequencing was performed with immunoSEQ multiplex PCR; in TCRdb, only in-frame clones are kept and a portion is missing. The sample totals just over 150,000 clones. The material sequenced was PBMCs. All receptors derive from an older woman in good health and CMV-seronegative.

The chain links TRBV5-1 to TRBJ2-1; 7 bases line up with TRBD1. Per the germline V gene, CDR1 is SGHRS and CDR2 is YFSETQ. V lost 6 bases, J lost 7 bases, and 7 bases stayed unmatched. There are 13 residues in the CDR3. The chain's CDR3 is CASTGTESNEQFF. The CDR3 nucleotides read TGCGCCAGCACCGGGACAGAGAGTAATGAGCAGTTCTTC.

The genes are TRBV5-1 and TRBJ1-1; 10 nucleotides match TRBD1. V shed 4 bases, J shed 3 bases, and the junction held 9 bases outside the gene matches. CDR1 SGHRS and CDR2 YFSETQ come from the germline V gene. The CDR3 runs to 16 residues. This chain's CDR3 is CASSGATGGGDTEAFF. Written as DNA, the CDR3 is TGCGCCAGCAGCGGAGCGACAGGGGGCGGGGACACTGAAGCTTTCTTT.

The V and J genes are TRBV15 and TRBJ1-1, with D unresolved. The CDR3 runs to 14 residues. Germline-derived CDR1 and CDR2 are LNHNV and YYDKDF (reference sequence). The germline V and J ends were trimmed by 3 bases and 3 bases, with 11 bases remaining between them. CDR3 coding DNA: TGTGCCACCAGCAGGTCCGGCGGGGACACTGAAGCTTTCTTT. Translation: CATSRSGGDTEAFF.

The chain's CDR3 is CASSYALGHRGDTQYF. The DNA of the CDR3 is TGTGCCAGCAGTTACGCCTTAGGACATCGTGGGGATACGCAGTATTTT. The rearrangement joins TRBV6-5 to TRBJ2-3, with a possible D match to TRBD1 (5 bases). Germline loops: CDR1 MNHEY, CDR2 SVGAGI. The CDR3 has 16 amino acids. V lost 2 bases, J lost 6 bases, and 18 bases lay in between.

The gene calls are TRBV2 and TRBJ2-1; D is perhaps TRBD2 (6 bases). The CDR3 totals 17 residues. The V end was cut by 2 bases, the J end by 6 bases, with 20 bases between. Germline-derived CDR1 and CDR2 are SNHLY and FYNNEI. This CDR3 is CASSECAGSQICNEQFF. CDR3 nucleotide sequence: TGTGCCAGCAGTGAATGTGCGGGGAGTCAGATTTGCAATGAGCAGTTCTTC.

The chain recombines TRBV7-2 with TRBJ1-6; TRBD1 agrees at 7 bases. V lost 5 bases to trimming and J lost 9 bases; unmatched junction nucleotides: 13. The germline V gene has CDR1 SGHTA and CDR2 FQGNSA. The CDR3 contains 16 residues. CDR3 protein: CASSVSTGRRASPLHF. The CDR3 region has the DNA TGTGCCAGCAGCGTCTCGACAGGGAGGCGTGCTTCACCCCTCCACTTT.

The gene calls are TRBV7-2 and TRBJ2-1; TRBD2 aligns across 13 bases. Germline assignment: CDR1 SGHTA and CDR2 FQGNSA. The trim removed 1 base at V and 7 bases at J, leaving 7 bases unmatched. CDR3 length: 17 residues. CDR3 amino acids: CASSLVGTSGTTNEQFF. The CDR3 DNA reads TGTGCCAGCAGCTTAGTGGGGACTAGCGGGACTACAAATGAGCAGTTCTTC.

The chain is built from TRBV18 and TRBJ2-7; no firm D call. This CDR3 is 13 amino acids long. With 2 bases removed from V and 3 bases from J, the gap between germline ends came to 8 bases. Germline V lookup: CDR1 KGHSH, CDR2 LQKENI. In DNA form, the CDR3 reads TGTGCCAGCTCACCAGAACTTGACTACGAGCAGTACTTC. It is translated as CASSPELDYEQYF.

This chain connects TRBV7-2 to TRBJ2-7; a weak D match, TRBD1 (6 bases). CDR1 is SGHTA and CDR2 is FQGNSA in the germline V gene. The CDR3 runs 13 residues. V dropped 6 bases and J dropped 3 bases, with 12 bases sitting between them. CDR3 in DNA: TGTGCCAGCAGTTGGACAGATCTCTACGAGCAGTACTTC. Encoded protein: CASSWTDLYEQYF.

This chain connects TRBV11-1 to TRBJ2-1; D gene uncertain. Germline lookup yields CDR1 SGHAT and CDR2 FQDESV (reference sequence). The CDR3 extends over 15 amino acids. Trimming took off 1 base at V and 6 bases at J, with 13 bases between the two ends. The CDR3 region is CASSLGFQTSNEQFF. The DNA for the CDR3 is TGTGCCAGCAGCTTAGGATTTCAGACATCCAATGAGCAGTTCTTC.

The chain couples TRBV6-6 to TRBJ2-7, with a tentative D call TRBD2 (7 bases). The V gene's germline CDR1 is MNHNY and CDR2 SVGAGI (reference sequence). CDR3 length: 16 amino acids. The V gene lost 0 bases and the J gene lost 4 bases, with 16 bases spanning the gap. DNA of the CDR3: TGTGCCAGCAGTTACTCTAGTGGGGGGGCGGGGTACGAGCAGTACTTC. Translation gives CASSYSSGGAGYEQYF.

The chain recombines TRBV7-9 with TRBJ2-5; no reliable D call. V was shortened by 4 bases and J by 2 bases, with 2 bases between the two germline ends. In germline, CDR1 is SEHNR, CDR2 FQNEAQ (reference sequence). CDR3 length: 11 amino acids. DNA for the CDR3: TGTGCCAGCAGCTCTCAAGAGACCCAGTACTTC. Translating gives CASSSQETQYF. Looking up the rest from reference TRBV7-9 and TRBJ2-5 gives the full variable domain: DTGVSQNPRHKITKRGQNVTFRCDPISEHNRLYWYRQTLGQGPEFLTYFQNEAQLEKSRLLSDRFSAERPKGSFSTLEIQRTEQGDSAMYLCASSSQETQYFGPGTRLLVL.

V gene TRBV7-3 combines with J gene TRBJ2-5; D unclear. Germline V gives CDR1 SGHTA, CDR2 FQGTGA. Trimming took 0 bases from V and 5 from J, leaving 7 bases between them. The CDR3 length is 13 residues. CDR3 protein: CASSLTEAETQYF. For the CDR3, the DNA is TGTGCCAGCAGCTTAACCGAGGCGGAGACCCAGTACTTC.

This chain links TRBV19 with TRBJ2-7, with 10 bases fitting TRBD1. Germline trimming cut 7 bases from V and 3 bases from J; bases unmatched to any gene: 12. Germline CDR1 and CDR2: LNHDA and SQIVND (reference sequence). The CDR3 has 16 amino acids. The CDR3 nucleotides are TGTGCCAGTACCTTATCCCCGGGACAGGGGATCTACGAGCAGTACTTC. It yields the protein CASTLSPGQGIYEQYF.

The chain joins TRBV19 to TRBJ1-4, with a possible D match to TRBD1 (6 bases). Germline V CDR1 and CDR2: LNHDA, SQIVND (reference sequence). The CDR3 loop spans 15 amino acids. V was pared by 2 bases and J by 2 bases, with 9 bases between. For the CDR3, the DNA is TGTGCCAGTAGTATACAGGACAGCACTAATGAAAAACTGTTTTTT. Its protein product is CASSIQDSTNEKLFF.

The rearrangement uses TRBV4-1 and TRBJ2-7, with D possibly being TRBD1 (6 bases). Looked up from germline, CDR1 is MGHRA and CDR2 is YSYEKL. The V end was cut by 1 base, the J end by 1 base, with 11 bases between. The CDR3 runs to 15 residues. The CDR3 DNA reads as TGCGCCAGCAGCCAAGTCCCAGGACAGTCCTACGAGCAGTACTTC. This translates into CASSQVPGQSYEQYF.

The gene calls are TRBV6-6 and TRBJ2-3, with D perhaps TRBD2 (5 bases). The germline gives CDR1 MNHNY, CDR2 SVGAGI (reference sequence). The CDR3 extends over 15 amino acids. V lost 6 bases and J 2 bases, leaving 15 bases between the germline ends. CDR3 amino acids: CASSPRGRHTDTQYF. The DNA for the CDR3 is TGTGCCAGCAGCCCCCGGGGAAGACACACAGATACGCAGTATTTT.

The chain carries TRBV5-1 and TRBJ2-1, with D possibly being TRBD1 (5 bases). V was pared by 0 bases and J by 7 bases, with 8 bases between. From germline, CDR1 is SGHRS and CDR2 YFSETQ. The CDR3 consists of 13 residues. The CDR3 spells CASSLGQSNEQFF. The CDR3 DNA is TGCGCCAGCAGCTTGGGACAGTCGAATGAGCAGTTCTTC. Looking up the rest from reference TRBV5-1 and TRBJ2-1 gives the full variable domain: KAGVTQTPRYLIKTRGQQVTLSCSPISGHRSVSWYQQTPGQGLQFLFEYFSETQRNKGNFPGRFSGRQFSNSRSEMNVSTLELGDSALYLCASSLGQSNEQFFGPGTRLTVL.

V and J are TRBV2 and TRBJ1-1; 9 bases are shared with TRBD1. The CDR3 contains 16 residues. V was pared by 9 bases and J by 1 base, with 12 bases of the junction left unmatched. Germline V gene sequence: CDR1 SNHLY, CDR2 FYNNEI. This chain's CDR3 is CASWTGAPITNTEAFF. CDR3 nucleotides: TGTGCCAGTTGGACAGGGGCACCTATAACGAACACTGAAGCTTTCTTT. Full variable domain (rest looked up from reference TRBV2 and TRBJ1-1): EPEVTQTPSHQVTQMGQEVILRCVPISNHLYFYWYRQILGQKVEFLVSFYNNEISEKSEIFDDQFSVERPDGSNFTLKIRSTKLEDSAMYFCASWTGAPITNTEAFFGQGTRLTVV.

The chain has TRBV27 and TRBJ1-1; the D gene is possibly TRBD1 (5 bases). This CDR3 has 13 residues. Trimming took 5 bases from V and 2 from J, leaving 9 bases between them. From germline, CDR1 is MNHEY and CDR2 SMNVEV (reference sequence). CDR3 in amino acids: CASSTQGNTEAFF. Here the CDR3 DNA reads TGTGCCAGCAGTACGCAGGGTAACACTGAAGCTTTCTTT.

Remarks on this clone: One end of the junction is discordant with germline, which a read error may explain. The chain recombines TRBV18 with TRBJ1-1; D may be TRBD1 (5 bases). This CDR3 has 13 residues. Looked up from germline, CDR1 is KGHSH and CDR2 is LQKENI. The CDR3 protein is CASWGLLNTKAFF. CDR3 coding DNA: TGTGCCAGCTGGGGACTTTTGAACACTAAAGCTTTCTTT.

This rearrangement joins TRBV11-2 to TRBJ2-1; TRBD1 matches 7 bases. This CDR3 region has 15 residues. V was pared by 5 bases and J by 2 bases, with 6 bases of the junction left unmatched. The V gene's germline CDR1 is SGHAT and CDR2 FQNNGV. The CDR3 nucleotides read TGTGCCAGCAGCAAAGACAGGGCGACCTACAATGAGCAGTTCTTC. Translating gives CASSKDRATYNEQFF.

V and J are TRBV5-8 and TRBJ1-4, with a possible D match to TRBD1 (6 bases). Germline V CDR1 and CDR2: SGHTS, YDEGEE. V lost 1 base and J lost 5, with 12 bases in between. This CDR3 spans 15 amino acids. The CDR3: CASSLYGGGNEKLFF. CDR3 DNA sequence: TGTGCCAGCAGCTTGTATGGGGGCGGAAATGAAAAACTGTTTTTT.

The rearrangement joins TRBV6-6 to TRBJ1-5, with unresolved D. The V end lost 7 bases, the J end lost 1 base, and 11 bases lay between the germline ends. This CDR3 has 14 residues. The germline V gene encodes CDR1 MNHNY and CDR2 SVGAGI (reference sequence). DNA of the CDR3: TGTGCCAGCACCAGTGGGAGGAGCAATCAGCCCCAGCATTTT. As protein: CASTSGRSNQPQHF.

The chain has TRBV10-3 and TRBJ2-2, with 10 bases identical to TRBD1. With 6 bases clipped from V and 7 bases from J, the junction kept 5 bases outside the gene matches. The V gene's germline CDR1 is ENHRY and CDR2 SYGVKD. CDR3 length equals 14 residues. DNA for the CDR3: TGTGCCATCAGGGGACAGGGGCTAGGCGGGGAGCTGTTTTTT. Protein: CAIRGQGLGGELFF.

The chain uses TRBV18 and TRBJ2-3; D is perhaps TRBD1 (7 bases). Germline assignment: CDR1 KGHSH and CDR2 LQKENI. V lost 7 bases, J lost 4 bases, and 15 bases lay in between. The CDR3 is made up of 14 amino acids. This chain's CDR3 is CASCRTGGPDTQYF. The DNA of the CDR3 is TGTGCCAGCTGTCGGACAGGAGGGCCAGATACGCAGTATTTT.

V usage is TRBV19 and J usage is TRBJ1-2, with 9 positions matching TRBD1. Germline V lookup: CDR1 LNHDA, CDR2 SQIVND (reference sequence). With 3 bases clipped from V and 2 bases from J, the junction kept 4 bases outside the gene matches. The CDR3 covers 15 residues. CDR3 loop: CASSIRTGVNYGYTF. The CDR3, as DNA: TGTGCCAGTAGTATTCGGACAGGGGTAAACTATGGCTACACCTTC. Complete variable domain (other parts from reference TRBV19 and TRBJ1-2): DGGITQSPKYLFRKEGQNVTLSCEQNLNHDAMYWYRQDPGQGLRLIYYSQIVNDFQKGDIAEGYSVSREKKESFPLTVTSAQKNPTAFYLCASSIRTGVNYGYTFGSGTRLTVV.

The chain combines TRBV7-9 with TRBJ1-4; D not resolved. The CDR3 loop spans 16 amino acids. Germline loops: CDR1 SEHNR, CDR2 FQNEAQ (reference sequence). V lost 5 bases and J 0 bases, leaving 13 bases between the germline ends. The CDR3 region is CASSTPFGATNEKLFF. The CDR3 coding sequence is TGTGCCAGCAGCACCCCATTCGGGGCAACTAATGAAAAACTGTTTTTT.